This T cell receptor beta chain originates from a study of cytomegalovirus exposure and HLA in healthy donors. Study results and limitations: Most of the TCR beta V segments (in an earlier analysis) were productive either about 90% or about 30% of the time. Among the sequence variants, a highly shared cluster was likely an artifact of sequencing. Clonal expansion, a later analysis showed, was greater in HLA-associated TCR beta chains than in equally common others.

Concerning this clone: Its antigen is unidentified.

PCR primers comprised 60 Vbeta and 13 Jbeta primers. Clones were sequenced by immunoSEQ multiplex PCR, and TCRdb holds only the in-frame ones, with some missing. The repertoire includes 64,000 or so clones, around two thirds of them detected once, and roughly 10% sits in the top ten. The CDR3 covers 13 residues. Germline assignment: CDR1 WSHSY and CDR2 SAAADI. The ends lost 6 bases at V and 9 bases at J; junction bases unmatched: 8. The V gene is TRBV10-2, the J gene TRBJ2-1; 7 bases match TRBD2. The sequence derives from a woman between 50 and 59 years old in good health and CMV-seropositive. Sequencing was done on a sample of PBMCs. CDR3 amino acids: CASSQAGVPEQFF. CDR3 sequence (DNA): TGCGCCAGCAGCCAGGCGGGAGTCCCTGAGCAGTTCTTC.